This T cell receptor beta chain derives from a study of blood T cells in healthy people across ages. Study observations and caveats: Age showed a roughly linear inverse relationship with TCR beta diversity per million T cells.

With 5 bases clipped from V and 10 bases from J, the junction kept 6 bases outside the gene matches. CDR1 is MNHNY, CDR2 SVGAGI, per germline (reference sequence). The CDR3 sequence is 13 residues long. Together with a sample-barcoded 5' primer, a J-beta primer mix was included in a second PCR lasting about 7 to 11 cycles. One entry per CDR3 protein, called by TCRdb with MiXCR from the 5' RACE reads. This repertoire shows about 1 million distinct CDR3 sequences, around 43% found once; its top ten account for over 15%. Concerning this clonotype: Its specificity is not known.

This chain uses TRBV6-6 with TRBJ1-1; 11 bases are a match to TRBD1. Sequenced input: blood. The TCR sequence derives from a woman aged 55 to 70 in good health. CDR3: CASSRTGGRAAFF. CDR3 sequence (DNA): TGTGCCAGCAGTAGGACAGGGGGCAGGGCAGCTTTCTTT.